The entry that follows covers one T cell receptor (beta chain) sequence. This clone showed up just a few times. Base qualities are not at hand, and no much larger clone is one base apart. The time point label, as the study defines it: cells obtained before transplantation from donor or recipient. In mixed lymphocyte reactions, around 200,000 CFSE-labeled pre-transplant responders were plated with around 200,000 irradiated violet-dye-labeled stimulators and cultured for 5 to 6 days. Proliferating CD3+CD4+CFSE-low and CD3+CD8+CFSE-low responder cells were FACS-sorted on a BD Influx sorter after the mixed lymphocyte reaction. The germline V gene supplies CDR1 SGHDT and CDR2 YYEEEE. Measured from the cysteine to the phenylalanine, the CDR3 is 15 residues long. CDR3 DNA is the only sequence kept; it has 45 bases, read in frame from the first base. V is clipped by 0 bases and J by 4 bases, and the sequence between their germline boundaries is 13 bases long.

The sample belongs to a study of graft-versus-host responses after intestinal transplantation (dated by TCRdb to 2020 to 2022). About the full investigation: The transplants that recipients received were multivisceral, liver-intestinal, or isolated intestinal. Every recipient was given anti-thymocyte globulin induction, then maintenance tacrolimus and steroids for about three years. Graft-versus-host and host-versus-graft alloreactive T cell clones were tracked in the graft, circulation and bone marrow after intestinal transplantation using bulk TCR-beta CDR3 sequencing. Alloreactive clones were identified by sequencing pre-transplant mixed lymphocyte reaction products and comparing them with unstimulated pre-transplant donor and recipient T cells. The cohort enrolled about two dozen intestinal transplant recipients, one of whom was a retransplant, and 3 patients without pretransplant specimens were excluded. A peak of at least 4% donor T cells among recipient peripheral blood mononuclear cells was the definition used for donor T cell macrochimerism. Samples from a few later patients were sequenced in-house on an Illumina MiSeq with MiXCR processing rather than by the commercial service. The full study reports these points: Peak levels of circulating GvH clones were associated with declines in HvG clones early after transplant. GvH clones were found in recipient bone marrow, and some of the GvH clones appeared earlier in ileal mucosa or blood, which is consistent with an intestinal mucosal origin. The conclusions were limited by the relatively low number and heterogeneity of the intestinal transplant patients. Patients with donor T cell macrochimerism had high GvH to HvG T cell clonal ratios in their allografts.

Library preparation used the immunoSEQ multiplex PCR assay. For most patients, genomic DNA was isolated using the Qiagen DNeasy Blood and Tissue Kit and was shipped frozen to Adaptive Biotechnologies for TCR sequencing. For most patients, genomic DNA was subjected to high-throughput TCR-beta CDR3 sequencing by Adaptive Biotechnologies. The original pipeline was this. TCR sequencing data were retrieved from Adaptive's ImmunoSEQ software for about 17 patients, whereas three other patients were processed with MiXCR and VDJtools. CD4 versus CD8 sorting errors were corrected by removing sequences found in both subsets at a frequency ratio below 5:1. CDR3 nucleotide sequences shared by donor and recipient were removed because the origin of these sequences could not be assigned. At least 2-fold expansion over unstimulated cells and a minimum CFSE-low frequency of 0.002% (template counts) or 0.001% (read counts) were required for clones to be classified as alloreactive. Mappable clones were those detected in sequenced pre-transplant spleen, lymph node, or MLR CFSE-low populations of the donor or recipient. The cumulative frequency of alloreactive clones was calculated as a percentage of all sequences, weighted by copy number. Not all clones reach the TCRdb copy of this immuneACCESS table, which keeps in-frame sequences only. Checked studies attribute under half of the gap to unresolved V genes and leave the rest unexplained. The V and J calls and clone size come from that table; D and trimming were worked out from the DNA. The sample data list approximately 12,000 clones, and about 29% of these were observed just once. The biggest ten clones account for about 2.6% of the sample.

Sequenced material: alloreactive CD8+ T cells from a mixed lymphocyte reaction culture, taken before intestinal transplant. The meaning of the sample's cell subset or site label: CFSE-low proliferating T cells sorted from roughly six-day pre-transplant mixed lymphocyte reaction (GvH or HvG direction). The source is a human patient who received an intestinal transplant. The chain joins TRBV5-6 to TRBJ1-2, with no confident D gene call. For the CDR3, the sequence is CASSLAIEISYGYTF. The DNA sequence reads TGTGCCAGCAGCTTGGCGATAGAAATTAGCTATGGCTACACCTTC.